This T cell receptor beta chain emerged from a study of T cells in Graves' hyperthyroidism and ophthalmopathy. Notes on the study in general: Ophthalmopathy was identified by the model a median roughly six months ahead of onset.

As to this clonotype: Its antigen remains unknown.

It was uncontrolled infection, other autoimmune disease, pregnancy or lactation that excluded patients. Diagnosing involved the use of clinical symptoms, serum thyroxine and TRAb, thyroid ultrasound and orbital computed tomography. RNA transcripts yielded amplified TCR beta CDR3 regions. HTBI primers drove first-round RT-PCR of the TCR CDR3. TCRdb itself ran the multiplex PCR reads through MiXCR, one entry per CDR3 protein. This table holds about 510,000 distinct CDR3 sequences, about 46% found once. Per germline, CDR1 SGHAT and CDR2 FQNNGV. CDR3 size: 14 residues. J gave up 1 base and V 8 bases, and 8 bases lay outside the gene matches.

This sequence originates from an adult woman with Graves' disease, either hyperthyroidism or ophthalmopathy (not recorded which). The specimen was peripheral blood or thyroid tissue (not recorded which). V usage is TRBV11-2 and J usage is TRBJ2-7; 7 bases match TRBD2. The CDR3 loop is CASERGSLSYEQYF. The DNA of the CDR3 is TGTGCCAGCGAGCGGGGCTCTCTATCCTACGAGCAGTACTTC.